This paragraph covers one T cell receptor beta chain sequence. The protocol was immunoSEQ multiplex PCR, while the TCRdb copy is restricted to in-frame clones and leaves out a portion. The table includes 130,000 to 150,000 clones, approximately 91% detected once. Time point reported: baseline pretreatment blood. Treatment defined: 15 Gy SBRT to primary tumor, nephrectomy 4 weeks later. The record originates from a study of radiation and T cells in renal cell carcinoma. The CDR3 runs 14 residues. In germline, CDR1 is LNHDA, CDR2 SQIVND (reference sequence). With 2 bases removed from V and 6 bases from J, the gap between germline ends came to 10 bases.

The chain uses TRBV19 and TRBJ2-2; no firm D call. This receptor was obtained from a woman aged 45 to 65 with renal cell carcinoma. Sequenced material: blood, taken from a patient whose treatment included radiotherapy and nephrectomy. The CDR3 DNA follows: TGTGCCAGTAGTATAAATGGGGTCCCCGGGGAGCTGTTTTTT. Translation: CASSINGVPGELFF. Based on the CDR3 plus reference TRBV19 and TRBJ2-2, the full variable domain is DGGITQSPKYLFRKEGQNVTLSCEQNLNHDAMYWYRQDPGQGLRLIYYSQIVNDFQKGDIAEGYSVSREKKESFPLTVTSAQKNPTAFYLCASSINGVPGELFFGEGSRLTVL.